A single sample gave rise to the 4 T cell receptor beta chains below, sequenced in a study of CD8 T cells in ankylosing spondylitis. TCRdb reprocessed the 5' RACE reads via MiXCR and lists one record per CDR3 protein. This table has about 39,000 distinct CDR3 sequences, about a tenth appearing once. The specimen sequenced was blood, either unsorted or a sorted T cell fraction (not recorded which). The receptors were sampled from a male donor with ankylosing spondylitis or in good health (not recorded which).

This clonotype was seen a few times. The gene calls are TRBV9 and TRBJ1-1; D is perhaps TRBD1 (5 bases). Trimming stripped 3 bases from V and 7 bases from J, with 13 bases between. The CDR3 is made up of 13 amino acids. Per germline, CDR1 SGDLS and CDR2 YYNGEE. This CDR3 is CASSGQGPGEAFF. In DNA, the CDR3 is TGTGCCAGCAGCGGCCAGGGCCCTGGTGAAGCTTTCTTT.

This clonotype was found many times. The genes are TRBV7-2 and TRBJ2-3; D is ambiguous. Trimming cost V 0 bases and J 5 bases, with 6 bases left between them. The CDR3 consists of 13 residues. CDR1 is SGHTA and CDR2 is FQGNSA in the germline V gene. The CDR3 spells CASSLALQDTQYF. The CDR3 DNA is TGTGCCAGCAGCTTAGCGCTACAAGATACGCAGTATTTT.

This clonotype was observed a few times. This sequence joins TRBV7-6 and TRBJ2-1; TRBD2 aligns across 7 bases. V was pared by 2 bases and J by 6 bases, with 4 bases of the junction left unmatched. Germline assignment: CDR1 SGHVS and CDR2 FNYEAQ. The CDR3 runs 14 residues. CDR3 DNA: TGTGCCAGCAGCTTACTGGCGGGAGCCAATGAGCAGTTCTTC. It translates to CASSLLAGANEQFF.

V is TRBV18 and J is TRBJ1-2, with D maybe TRBD1 (6 bases). CDR1 KGHSH and CDR2 LQKENI come from the germline V gene. The V gene lost 3 bases and the J gene lost 2 bases, with 10 bases spanning the gap. The CDR3 extends over 14 amino acids. CDR3 loop: CASSPGGANYGYTF. The CDR3 DNA reads TGTGCCAGCTCACCGGGGGGCGCAAACTATGGCTACACCTTC.